This T cell receptor (beta chain) was sequenced for a study of blood T cell repertoires in COVID-19. Across the whole study: The origin of the acute and convalescent COVID-19 samples was the United States, Italy and Spain. Sample material is recorded as cDNA or gDNA derived from T cells, B-cell-depleted T cells, or PBMCs.

The repertoire was sequenced with immunoSEQ multiplex PCR; TCRdb's copy has only in-frame clones and lacks some. The sample holds 90,000 to 100,000 clones; approximately 86% are singletons and the top ten take 1.5% to 2%. The sample taken for sequencing was peripheral blood. The clonotype comes from a man older than 75 with acute or convalescent COVID-19.

CDR3 sequence reads: CASSLGLAGGQETQYF. CDR3 DNA: TGCGCCAGCAGCTTAGGACTAGCGGGAGGGCAAGAGACCCAGTACTTC. The V gene is TRBV5-1, the J gene TRBJ2-5, with 15 bases fitting TRBD2. V shed 2 bases and J 2 bases; nucleotides not matched to a gene: 1. The CDR3 has 16 amino acids. Germline V gene lookup returns CDR1 SGHRS and CDR2 YFSETQ.